This T cell receptor beta chain was recovered during a study of beta chain features in type 1 diabetes. The authors obtained over 98% purity in all sorted populations. Whole-study results and caveats: The naive, central memory and Treg TCRB repertoires of patients appeared to be more similar to one another than those of healthy donors.

Every bit of the isolated RNA underwent reverse transcription, so sequencing read expressed TCRB transcripts. Measured with immunoSEQ multiplex PCR; TCRdb has only the in-frame clones, and not every one. This table holds 150,000 to 190,000 clones, 8.5% to 14% found once. About this clone itself: Its antigen is still unknown.

Germline lookup yields CDR1 SGHAT and CDR2 FQDESV (reference sequence). The CDR3 has 14 amino acids. V dropped 3 bases and J dropped 3 bases, with 11 bases sitting between them. V is TRBV11-1 and J is TRBJ2-5; maybe TRBD1 (6 bases). Sequenced input: central memory CD4+ T cells from blood. This receptor was taken from a man younger than 35 in good health. The CDR3 DNA sequence: TGTGCCAGCAGCTTTGACAGGCAGAAAGAGACCCAGTACTTC. Translating gives CASSFDRQKETQYF.